The 22 T cell receptor beta chains presented below share a single source sample, sequenced in a study of cytomegalovirus exposure and HLA in healthy donors. The PCR contained 60 Vbeta and 13 Jbeta primers. Sequenced by immunoSEQ multiplex PCR; TCRdb stores in-frame clones only, minus some. In the table there are 110,000 or so clones, 60% to 80% of which are singletons. Sequencing was done on a sample of PBMCs. Receptor source: a woman between 40 and 55 years old in good health and CMV-seropositive.

The J gene is TRBJ2-2, the V gene TRBV4-1, with TRBD1 matching over 7 bases. CDR3 length: 18 residues. The V and J ends lost 3 bases and 1 base, in that order; junction bases with no gene match: 11. CDR1 and CDR2 from the germline V gene are MGHRA and YSYEKL. The CDR3 DNA sequence: TGCGCCAGCAGCCACACATTCCTCCGGGACAGGAACACCGGGGAGCTGTTTTTT. The encoded protein is CASSHTFLRDRNTGELFF.

The V gene is TRBV12-5, the J gene TRBJ2-7, with 9 bases matching TRBD1. Germline values: CDR1 LGHNT, CDR2 FRNRAP. The V segment lost 4 bases and the J segment 2 bases; nucleotides outside the gene matches: 6. This CDR3 region has 15 residues. The CDR3 bases are TGTGCTAGTGGTTCGCTCAGACAGGGGGCCTACGAGCAGTACTTC. Translated, it gives CASGSLRQGAYEQYF.

The CDR3 coding sequence is TGTGCCAGCAGTGTTCCCGGGACTGTTTATGGCTACACCTTC. It encodes CASSVPGTVYGYTF. The chain uses TRBV6-1 and TRBJ1-2, with D maybe TRBD1 (5 bases). CDR1 is MNHNS, CDR2 SASEGT, per germline. V lost 4 bases and J lost 5, with 14 bases in between. This CDR3 comprises 14 residues.

The V and J genes are TRBV4-1 and TRBJ2-3, with D perhaps TRBD1 (6 bases). V was pared by 1 base and J by 2 bases, with 10 bases between. Germline values: CDR1 MGHRA, CDR2 YSYEKL. There are 15 residues in the CDR3. In DNA, the CDR3 is TGCGCCAGCAGCCAAGGGACAGCGATCACAGATACGCAGTATTTT. This gives the protein CASSQGTAITDTQYF.

The gene calls are TRBV6-1 and TRBJ2-7; 9 bases are a match to TRBD1. Germline CDR1 reads MNHNS; CDR2 reads SASEGT. CDR3 length equals 16 residues. J lost 4 bases, V lost 2 bases, and 9 bases had no gene match. The CDR3 sequence is CASSEPAGTGPYEQYF. As DNA, the CDR3 is TGTGCCAGCAGTGAACCGGCCGGGACAGGGCCTTACGAGCAGTACTTC.

The chain is built from TRBV7-2 and TRBJ1-1; D not resolved. The CDR3 totals 14 residues. Trimming left V 1 base short and J 4 bases short, with 10 bases between. Looked up from germline, CDR1 is SGHTA and CDR2 is FQGNSA. The chain's CDR3 is CASSLVGDGTEAFF. DNA of the CDR3: TGTGCCAGCAGCTTAGTCGGGGATGGCACTGAAGCTTTCTTT.

This chain links TRBV5-1 with TRBJ1-1; 8 nucleotides match TRBD1. The CDR3 totals 15 residues. CDR1 is SGHRS and CDR2 is YFSETQ in the germline V gene. Trimming took 9 bases from V and 3 from J; bases not matched to a gene: 13. The DNA for the CDR3 is TGCGCCATGGGGCTCCCCAGGGGGCGATACACTGAAGCTTTCTTT. Amino acids: CAMGLPRGRYTEAFF.

This sequence joins TRBV13 and TRBJ2-7, with 9 bases matching TRBD2. The CDR3 spans 17 residues. Germline trimming cut 5 bases from V and 0 bases from J; bases unmatched to any gene: 11. Germline V gene sequence: CDR1 PRHDT, CDR2 FYEKMQ (reference sequence). CDR3 bases: TGTGCCAGCAGCGGCGGACTAGCGAGACTGAACTCCTACGAGCAGTACTTC. Amino acids: CASSGGLARLNSYEQYF.

The rearrangement links TRBV18 to TRBJ1-1; D is uncertain. This CDR3 region has 12 residues. The germline gives CDR1 KGHSH, CDR2 LQKENI. V was shortened by 3 bases and J by 8 bases, with 10 bases between the two germline ends. Here the CDR3 DNA reads TGTGCCAGCTCACCCAACAGAGTCGAAGCTTTCTTT. Amino acids: CASSPNRVEAFF.

V gene TRBV4-3 combines with J gene TRBJ2-7; 12 nucleotides line up with TRBD2. This CDR3 contains 16 residues. With 1 base clipped from V and 4 bases from J, the junction kept 5 bases outside the gene matches. Germline V lookup: CDR1 LGHNA, CDR2 YSLEER. For the CDR3, the DNA is TGCGCCAGCAGCCAAGGACTAGCGGGGGTATTGTACGAGCAGTACTTC. Translation: CASSQGLAGVLYEQYF.

V is TRBV9 and J is TRBJ2-1, with 8 bases aligning to TRBD2. Trimming took 4 bases from V and 2 from J; bases not matched to a gene: 5. From germline, CDR1 is SGDLS and CDR2 YYNGEE. This CDR3 contains 15 residues. CDR3 amino acids: CASSPRTSPYNEQFF. CDR3 nucleotide sequence: TGTGCCAGCAGCCCCCGGACTAGCCCCTACAATGAGCAGTTCTTC.

V gene TRBV28 combines with J gene TRBJ2-6; 7 bases line up with TRBD1. The CDR3 covers 15 residues. Looked up from germline, CDR1 is MDHEN and CDR2 is SYDVKM. With V trimmed by 6 bases and J by 0 bases, 2 bases remained unmatched. CDR3 bases: TGTGCCAGCAGGTCAGGGGGCTCTGGGGCCAACGTCCTGACTTTC. It specifies CASRSGGSGANVLTF.

The table lists this clone with a few counts. V and J are TRBV14 and TRBJ2-5; D is ambiguous. CDR3 size: 12 residues. Trimming removed 0 bases from V and 7 bases from J, with 6 bases in between. The germline V gene has CDR1 SGHDN and CDR2 FVKESK. The CDR3 bases are TGTGCCAGCAGCCAAGATCCGGGGACCCAGTACTTC. Residues: CASSQDPGTQYF.

The rearrangement uses TRBV6-1 and TRBJ1-2, with D tentatively TRBD1 (5 bases). The germline V gene has CDR1 MNHNS and CDR2 SASEGT. There are 16 residues in the CDR3. Trimming removed 2 bases from V and 2 bases from J, with 15 bases in between. CDR3 residues: CASSEPGGGINYGYTF. The CDR3 DNA reads as TGTGCCAGCAGTGAACCGGGGGGGGGAATAAACTATGGCTACACCTTC.

J is TRBJ1-5 and V is TRBV27; maybe TRBD1 (5 bases). The CDR3 is made up of 15 amino acids. Per germline, CDR1 MNHEY and CDR2 SMNVEV (reference sequence). Trimming took off 5 bases at V and 1 base at J, with 12 bases between the two ends. Here the CDR3 reads CASSPWGGSNQPQHF. In DNA, the CDR3 is TGTGCCAGCAGTCCCTGGGGGGGAAGCAATCAGCCCCAGCATTTT.

The J gene is TRBJ2-5, the V gene TRBV29-1; TRBD2 agrees at 11 bases. The CDR3 is 17 amino acids. Germline CDR1 SQVTM, CDR2 ANQGSEA. With V trimmed by 0 bases and J by 2 bases, 8 bases remained unmatched. The CDR3, as DNA: TGCAGCGTTGAAGATTCGCGTAGCGGGGGGGGGCAAGAGACCCAGTACTTC. It encodes CSVEDSRSGGGQETQYF.

This chain joins TRBV6-6 and TRBJ2-1; 10 nucleotides agree with TRBD2. The CDR3 length is 16 residues. The V segment lost 5 bases and the J segment 5 bases; nucleotides outside the gene matches: 9. Per the germline V gene, CDR1 is MNHNY and CDR2 is SVGAGI (reference sequence). The CDR3 here is CASSVPERGGDNEQFF. DNA for the CDR3: TGTGCCAGCAGTGTCCCTGAGCGGGGGGGCGACAATGAGCAGTTCTTC.

This sequence joins TRBV4-1 and TRBJ1-6; a weak D match, TRBD1 (6 bases). Looked up from germline, CDR1 is MGHRA and CDR2 is YSYEKL. The ends were cut back, 3 bases at V and 8 bases at J, with 14 bases in the middle. The CDR3 covers 15 residues. The CDR3 sequence is CASSHNTGPDSPLHF. The DNA of the CDR3 is TGCGCCAGCAGCCATAATACAGGGCCCGATTCACCCCTCCACTTT.

This clone has more than one count but fewer than ten. The CDR3 spells CASSLMTGGSEKLFF. The CDR3 coding sequence is TGTGCCAGCAGTTTAATGACAGGGGGCAGTGAAAAACTGTTTTTT. The chain uses TRBV28 and TRBJ1-4; 10 positions match TRBD1. The length of the CDR3 is 15 residues. CDR1 and CDR2 from the germline V gene are MDHEN and SYDVKM. With V trimmed by 2 bases and J by 7 bases, 4 bases remained unmatched. Together with reference TRBV28 and TRBJ1-4, the CDR3 gives the full variable domain: DVKVTQSSRYLVKRTGEKVFLECVQDMDHENMFWYRQDPGLGLRLIYFSYDVKMKEKGDIPEGYSVSREKKERFSLILESASTNQTSMYLCASSLMTGGSEKLFFGSGTQLSVL.

In this sample, this clone turned up a few times. CDR3 sequence (DNA): TGCGCCAGCAGTCAGGGGAACACTGAAGCTTTCTTT. As protein: CASSQGNTEAFF. The rearrangement links TRBV10-2 to TRBJ1-1, with D maybe TRBD1 (5 bases). V lost 5 bases, J lost 1 base, and 5 bases lay in between. There are 12 residues in the CDR3. Germline V CDR1 and CDR2: WSHSY, SAAADI.

This chain uses TRBV9 with TRBJ2-3; D remains ambiguous. The CDR3 contains 11 residues. The V and J ends lost 4 bases and 5 bases respectively, with 5 bases between them. Germline V CDR1 and CDR2: SGDLS, YYNGEE. The CDR3 coding sequence is TGTGCCAGCAGCTCGGGAGATACGCAGTATTTT. Translating gives CASSSGDTQYF. The full variable domain, completed using reference TRBV9 and TRBJ2-3, is DSGVTQTPKHLITATGQRVTLRCSPRSGDLSVYWYQQSLDQGLQFLIQYYNGEERAKGNILERFSAQQFPDLHSELNLSSLELGDSALYFCASSSGDTQYFGPGTRLTVL.

About this clone itself: The CDR3 carries no conserved terminal phenylalanine or tryptophan, so it likely arises from a read error. The V call is TRBV12-5, the J call TRBJ2-7, with TRBD2 matching 14 bases. CDR3 length: 17 amino acids. V shed 4 bases, J shed 4 bases, and the junction held 9 bases outside the gene matches. The germline CDR1 and CDR2 sequences are LGHNT and FRNRAP. CDR3 residues: CASGSLRLAGGGYEQYL. DNA for the CDR3: TGTGCTAGTGGTTCCCTACGACTAGCGGGAGGGGGGTACGAGCAGTACCTC.